This T cell receptor beta chain was captured in a study of blood T cell repertoires in COVID-19. Study context: Sources were T cells, B-cell-depleted T cells, or PBMCs; the material itself was cDNA or gDNA.

Methods used by the authors: Nucleated cell number was recorded as an estimate derived from reference gene primer amplification. The table came from immunoSEQ multiplex PCR; TCRdb's copy has only in-frame clones and leaves some out. Clonal size and the V and J genes are those of that table, whereas D and trimming came from the DNA. The sample lists roughly 73,000 clones; nearly 90% were seen once. This CDR3 spans 16 amino acids. V gave up 8 bases and J gave up 5 bases; unmatched junction bases: 12. CDR1 is SNHLY, CDR2 FYNNEI, per germline. This sequence was found in a man between 70 and 80 years old with active or convalescent COVID-19. The chain carries TRBV2 and TRBJ2-5; 12 positions agree with TRBD2. Sequencing was done on a sample of peripheral blood. The CDR3 DNA is TGTGCCAGCGATCCGGGACTAGCGGGTCAAGGGGAGACCCAGTACTTC. It translates to CASDPGLAGQGETQYF.